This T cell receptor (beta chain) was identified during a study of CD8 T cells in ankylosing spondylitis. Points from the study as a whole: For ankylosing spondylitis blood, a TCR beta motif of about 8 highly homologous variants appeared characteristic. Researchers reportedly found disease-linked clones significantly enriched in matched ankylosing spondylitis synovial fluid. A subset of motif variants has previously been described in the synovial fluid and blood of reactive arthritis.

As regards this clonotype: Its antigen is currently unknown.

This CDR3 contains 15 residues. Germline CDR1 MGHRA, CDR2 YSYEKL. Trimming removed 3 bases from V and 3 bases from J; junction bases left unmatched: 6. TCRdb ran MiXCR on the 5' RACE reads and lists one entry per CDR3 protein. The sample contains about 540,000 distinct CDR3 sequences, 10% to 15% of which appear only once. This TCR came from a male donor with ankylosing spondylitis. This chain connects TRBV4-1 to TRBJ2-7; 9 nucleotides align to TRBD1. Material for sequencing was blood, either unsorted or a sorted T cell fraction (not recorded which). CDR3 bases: TGCGCCAGCAGCCATCGACAGGGGGGCAACTACGAGCAGTACTTC. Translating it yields CASSHRQGGNYEQYF.